This T cell receptor beta chain was recovered during a study of T cell responses to AZD1222 COVID-19 vaccine (dated by TCRdb to the early 2020s). Broadly, across the study: Because spike-specific TCR depth and breadth did not differ between the two schedules, AZD1222 recipients who got a second dose at roughly 4 weeks were pooled with those who got a second dose at roughly 12 weeks. TCR sequencing covered roughly 230 trial participants: about 210 given two doses of AZD1222 and 26 given two doses of MenACWY control vaccine. Trial participants were enrolled by age into 18-55, 56-69 and 70-plus year subgroups, with approximately 150, 28 and 58 TCR-sequenced participants respectively.

The germline V gene sets CDR1 to WSHSY and CDR2 to SAAADI. V sheds 4 bases and J sheds 5 bases, leaving 5 bases between their ends. The CDR3, from cysteine to phenylalanine, totals 11 residues. Only the CDR3 DNA is retained, 33 bases long and in frame from the first base. For this clone: The antigen it recognizes is unknown. There are no base qualities to consult, and no much larger clone falls within one base. This sample includes further DNA sequences coding for the same CDR3.

In the paper's terms, the time point label means: baseline before first vaccination. Vaccinee samples came from UK trials COV001 and COV002, including a single-blind randomized controlled phase 2/3 trial of AZD1222 (ChAdOx1 nCoV-19) in healthy adults. For TCRbeta chain sequencing, PBMC samples from trial participants were taken at day 0 and at day 28 after the second dose. The research as a whole found: Conclusions about previously exposed vaccinees are limited, since just 6 or 7 AZD1222 recipients were seropositive for SARS-CoV-2 at baseline. Because no samples from the day 14 peak response were available, repertoires could be characterized only after the peak T cell response. Most participants were white British and females outnumbered males, and the authors suggested that clonal diversity may have been underestimated. Nearly half of unique spike-specific TCRs reportedly recognized epitopes outside regions mutated in the B.1.351 and B.1.1.7 variants. Spike-specific TCR breadth and depth rose significantly after two AZD1222 doses compared with day 0 and with MenACWY recipients. The 56-69-year group was small, and its depth increase did not reach significance, likely because of low power. CD4 TCRs associated with the vaccine covered the entire spike protein, and the dominant responses were in regions 160-218 and 743-854.

The CDR3 regions of human TCRbeta chains were analyzed by immunosequencing. In the authors' own workflow: Repertoire TCRs were matched against a reference library of SARS-CoV-2-specific TCRs generated with the MIRA antigen-specificity platform. Breadth meant the fraction of unique TCRs that were SARS-CoV-2-associated, whereas depth meant the fraction of total T cells that were SARS-CoV-2-associated. Using the MIRA data, every spike-specific TCR was mapped to the spike region that the TCR reacted to and assigned to either a CD4 or a CD8 class. Log10-transformed breadth and depth values were compared by one-way ANOVA with Sidak's multiple comparisons tests. The source is immuneACCESS, and TCRdb retained only in-frame sequences with V and J called. Part of the clones is not carried over; for the studies checked, unresolved V genes explain less than half of this, and the remainder is unexplained. V, J and clone size are those of that table, while D and trimming were read from the DNA. The sample table shows roughly 140,000 clones, and about 91% are seen once. The ten biggest clones cover around 3% of the sample.

The clonotype originates from an adult in good health. The source was peripheral blood, collected on day 0 of AZD1222 vaccination. This sequence uses TRBV10-2 and TRBJ1-2; the D gene lacks a confident call. CDR3 region: CASSAGYGYTF. The sequence in DNA is TGCGCCAGCAGTGCGGGGTATGGCTACACCTTC.